The 22 T cell receptor beta chains below come from one sample, sequenced in a study of OX40 agonist ivuxolimab in advanced cancers. Libraries were prepared by immunoSEQ multiplex PCR; TCRdb keeps only in-frame clonotypes and omits some of them. The repertoire holds tens of thousands of clones, with roughly 84% as singletons. The source material was CD4+ or CD8+ T cells sorted from blood, sampled in a trial of the OX40 agonist ivuxolimab. The receptor set was obtained from an adult with an advanced solid tumor such as melanoma, head and neck, liver or kidney cancer.

The chain couples TRBV11-3 to TRBJ2-7; tentative D call: TRBD1 (6 bases). Germline values: CDR1 SGHNT, CDR2 YENEEA. The CDR3 loop spans 14 amino acids. V lost 4 bases to trimming and J lost 5 bases, with 15 bases between them. The CDR3 loop reads CASSSRRGSHEQYF. The CDR3 nucleotides read TGTGCCAGCAGCTCCAGAAGGGGGAGCCACGAGCAGTACTTC.

This clone was detected only once. The rearrangement uses TRBV28 and TRBJ1-2; maybe TRBD1 (5 bases). The V and J ends lost 6 bases and 2 bases respectively, with 19 bases between them. The CDR3 sequence is 16 residues long. Germline V gives CDR1 MDHEN, CDR2 SYDVKM. The CDR3 here is CASRTTGAGTNYGYTF. As DNA, the CDR3 is TGTGCCAGCAGGACGACCGGGGCAGGCACCAACTATGGCTACACCTTC.

The chain is built from TRBV10-3 and TRBJ1-2; D is perhaps TRBD1 (5 bases). The CDR3 runs to 15 residues. V was clipped by 5 bases and J by 4 bases, with 17 bases between them. Germline values: CDR1 ENHRY, CDR2 SYGVKD. The CDR3 reads CAISSTREISYGYTF. CDR3 sequence (DNA): TGTGCCATCAGTTCCACCAGGGAGATTAGCTATGGCTACACCTTC.

The chain couples TRBV29-1 to TRBJ2-7; possible D gene TRBD2, 7 bases. Trimming took 8 bases from V and 5 from J, leaving 16 bases between them. Per the germline V gene, CDR1 is SQVTM and CDR2 is ANQGSEA. The CDR3 spans 12 residues. The CDR3 DNA reads as TGCAGCACGAGGGGGGGCGCGGACGAGCAGTACTTC. This gives the protein CSTRGGADEQYF.

The V and J genes are TRBV14 and TRBJ2-7; D gene uncertain. In germline, CDR1 is SGHDN, CDR2 FVKESK. V lost 0 bases to trimming and J lost 3 bases, with 3 bases between them. This CDR3 has 12 residues. Here the CDR3 DNA reads TGTGCCAGCAGCCAAGACATCTACGAGCAGTACTTC. Protein: CASSQDIYEQYF.

This chain joins TRBV7-9 and TRBJ2-2, with 8 nucleotides matching TRBD1. Germline-derived CDR1 and CDR2 are SEHNR and FQNEAQ (reference sequence). CDR3 size: 15 residues. Trimming cost V 5 bases and J 4 bases; bases outside gene matches: 6. Here the CDR3 reads CASSLGQAITGELFF. For the CDR3, the DNA is TGTGCCAGCAGCCTGGGACAGGCAATCACCGGGGAGCTGTTTTTT.

This clone was picked up a small number of times. The chain uses TRBV11-1 and TRBJ1-6; no definite D call. Trimming removed 2 bases at V and 8 bases at J, with 16 bases between. This CDR3 comprises 16 residues. Germline-derived CDR1 and CDR2 are SGHAT and FQDESV (reference sequence). The CDR3 coding sequence is TGTGCCAGCAGCTTACTGGGTCACAGTGCATATTCACCCCTCCACTTT. Translation gives CASSLLGHSAYSPLHF.

The rearrangement joins TRBV5-4 to TRBJ2-2, with D possibly matching TRBD2 (6 bases). The CDR3 spans 15 residues. Trimming took 3 bases from V and 4 from J, leaving 13 bases between them. Germline V gene data show CDR1 as SGHNT and CDR2 as YYREEE (reference sequence). The CDR3 DNA is TGTGCCAGCAGCTCCTTGGGGGGTTTCACCGGGGAGCTGTTTTTT. Translation: CASSSLGGFTGELFF. The variable domain in full, with the rest retrieved from reference TRBV5-4 and TRBJ2-2, is ETGVTQSPTHLIKTRGQQVTLRCSSQSGHNTVSWYQQALGQGPQFIFQYYREEENGRGNFPPRFSGLQFPNYSSELNVNALELDDSALYLCASSSLGGFTGELFFGEGSRLTVL.

For the CDR3, the DNA is TGTGCCAGCAAAAGGTGCCAGGGGAGCACAGATACGCAGTATTTT. Its translation is CASKRCQGSTDTQYF. V usage is TRBV21-1 and J usage is TRBJ2-3; the DNA was not used to check the table's D call, TRBD1. TRBV21-1 is a listed pseudogene. This CDR3 has 15 amino acids.

V is TRBV18 and J is TRBJ2-1; D might be TRBD1 (6 bases). This CDR3 has 16 residues. Trimming left V 4 bases short and J 2 bases short, with 15 bases between. The V gene's germline CDR1 is KGHSH and CDR2 LQKENI. The CDR3 coding sequence is TGTGCCAGCTCACTACAGGCAGGGGTTCCCTACAATGAGCAGTTCTTC. Its translation is CASSLQAGVPYNEQFF.

The chain is built from TRBV6-1 and TRBJ2-1; no firm D call. Trimming left V 3 bases short and J 12 bases short, with 15 bases between. CDR1 and CDR2 from the germline V gene are MNHNS and SASEGT. This CDR3 is built from 13 residues. CDR3 protein: CASSDRASAGQFF. CDR3 coding DNA: TGTGCCAGCAGTGATCGGGCATCGGCTGGGCAGTTCTTC.

This rearrangement joins TRBV18 to TRBJ2-6; D may be TRBD1 (6 bases). The germline V gene encodes CDR1 KGHSH and CDR2 LQKENI. The CDR3 covers 16 residues. V dropped 3 bases and J dropped 0 bases, with 9 bases sitting between them. The CDR3 DNA is TGTGCCAGCTCACCGAGGGGGAACTCTGGGGCCAACGTCCTGACTTTC. It is translated as CASSPRGNSGANVLTF.

This clone came up a few times. The genes are TRBV7-9 and TRBJ2-1; D might be TRBD2 (6 bases). Germline CDR1 is SEHNR and CDR2 is FQNEAQ (reference sequence). This CDR3 is built from 11 residues. The V gene lost 7 bases and the J gene lost 8 bases, with 9 bases spanning the gap. This CDR3 reads CASTPGDEQFF. DNA of the CDR3: TGTGCCAGCACCCCGGGGGATGAGCAGTTCTTC.

V and J are TRBV4-1 and TRBJ1-2, with 7 bases fitting TRBD1. Germline lookup yields CDR1 MGHRA and CDR2 YSYEKL. The trim removed 6 bases at V and 6 bases at J, leaving 7 bases unmatched. The CDR3 has 13 residues. The CDR3 nucleotides read TGCGCCAGCAGTAGAAACGACAGGGATGGCTACACCTTC. Amino acid sequence: CASSRNDRDGYTF.

The CDR3 region is CAITTGYNEQFF. The CDR3 nucleotides are TGTGCCATCACTACAGGATACAATGAGCAGTTCTTC. The genes are TRBV10-3 and TRBJ2-1; possible D gene TRBD1, 5 bases. This CDR3 region has 12 residues. Germline V CDR1 and CDR2: ENHRY, SYGVKD. Trimming stripped 7 bases from V and 4 bases from J, with 8 bases between.

This clone was counted between two and nine times. The J gene is TRBJ1-5, the V gene TRBV6-1; TRBD1 might be the D (5 bases). Germline V CDR1 and CDR2: MNHNS, SASEGT. This CDR3 region has 13 residues. The germline V and J ends were trimmed by 7 bases and 2 bases, with 9 bases remaining between them. DNA of the CDR3: TGTGCCAGCAATTTAGGGGGCAATCAGCCCCAGCATTTT. It is translated as CASNLGGNQPQHF.

The J gene is TRBJ1-1, the V gene TRBV6-5; 10 bases are shared with TRBD1. CDR1 is MNHEY, CDR2 SVGAGI, per germline. CDR3 length equals 15 residues. After removal of 6 bases from V and 6 bases from J, the junction contained 10 bases not matched to a gene. The DNA of the CDR3 is TGTGCCAGCAGACTGAGCCGGGACAGGGGAGCTGAAGCTTTCTTT. This sequence encodes CASRLSRDRGAEAFF.

V usage is TRBV14 and J usage is TRBJ2-5; no definite D call. Germline values: CDR1 SGHDN, CDR2 FVKESK. This CDR3 spans 13 amino acids. Trimming left V 1 base short and J 3 bases short, with 6 bases between. CDR3 region: CASSQASEETQYF. The CDR3 bases are TGTGCCAGCAGCCAAGCTAGTGAAGAGACCCAGTACTTC.

The V and J genes are TRBV28 and TRBJ1-4; no clear D. Germline V CDR1 and CDR2: MDHEN, SYDVKM. Trimming shortened V by 3 bases and J by 4 bases, and 6 bases separated the two germline ends. This CDR3 is 13 amino acids long. This chain's CDR3 is CASSLRDNEKLFF. Here the CDR3 DNA reads TGTGCCAGCAGTTTGAGAGATAATGAAAAACTGTTTTTT. The entire variable domain, with the rest obtained from reference TRBV28 and TRBJ1-4, is as follows: DVKVTQSSRYLVKRTGEKVFLECVQDMDHENMFWYRQDPGLGLRLIYFSYDVKMKEKGDIPEGYSVSREKKERFSLILESASTNQTSMYLCASSLRDNEKLFFGSGTQLSVL.

This clone was recorded only once. This chain links TRBV28 with TRBJ2-1; D not resolved. CDR3 length: 18 amino acids. Germline V lookup: CDR1 MDHEN, CDR2 SYDVKM. V shed 5 bases and J shed 6 bases, with 26 bases lying between them. CDR3 region: CASSPHYSASSGGNEQFF. The DNA of the CDR3 is TGTGCCAGCAGTCCGCACTACTCGGCCTCCTCGGGTGGCAATGAGCAGTTCTTC.

This clone was counted between two and nine times. The chain combines TRBV19 with TRBJ1-2; D is unclear. V was pared by 7 bases and J by 2 bases, with 11 bases between. CDR3 length: 13 amino acids. Germline lookup yields CDR1 LNHDA and CDR2 SQIVND (reference sequence). The CDR3 sequence: CASKTGGNYGYTF. For the CDR3, the DNA is TGTGCCAGTAAAACTGGCGGCAACTATGGCTACACCTTC. The full variable domain, its missing parts supplied by reference TRBV19 and TRBJ1-2, is DGGITQSPKYLFRKEGQNVTLSCEQNLNHDAMYWYRQDPGQGLRLIYYSQIVNDFQKGDIAEGYSVSREKKESFPLTVTSAQKNPTAFYLCASKTGGNYGYTFGSGTRLTVV.

This rearrangement joins TRBV7-2 to TRBJ2-7; the match to TRBD1 covers 7 bases. V lost 4 bases to trimming and J lost 1 base; unmatched junction nucleotides: 10. Germline V gene data show CDR1 as SGHTA and CDR2 as FQGNSA. The CDR3 runs 16 residues. The CDR3 loop reads CASSSTPQGLSYEQYF. The CDR3 region has the DNA TGTGCCAGCAGCTCGACCCCACAGGGGTTATCCTACGAGCAGTACTTC.